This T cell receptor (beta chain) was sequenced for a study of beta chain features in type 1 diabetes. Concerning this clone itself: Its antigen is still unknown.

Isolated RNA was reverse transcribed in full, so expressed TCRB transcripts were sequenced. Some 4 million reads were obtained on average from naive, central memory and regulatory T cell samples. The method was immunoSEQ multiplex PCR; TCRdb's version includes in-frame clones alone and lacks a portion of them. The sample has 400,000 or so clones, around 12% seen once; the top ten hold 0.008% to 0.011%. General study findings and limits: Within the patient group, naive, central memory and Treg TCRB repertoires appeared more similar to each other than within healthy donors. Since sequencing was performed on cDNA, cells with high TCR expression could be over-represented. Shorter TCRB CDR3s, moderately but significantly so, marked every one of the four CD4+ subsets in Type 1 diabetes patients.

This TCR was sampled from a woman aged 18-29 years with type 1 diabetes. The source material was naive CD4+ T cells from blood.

CDR3 sequence reads: CAIGLDYSGEQYF. DNA of the CDR3: TGTGCCATCGGGCTGGACTACTCCGGCGAGCAGTACTTC. The chain joins TRBV10-3 to TRBJ2-7; tentative D call: TRBD2 (6 bases). V lost 8 bases to trimming and J lost 6 bases, with 17 bases between them. The germline V gene encodes CDR1 ENHRY and CDR2 SYGVKD. The length of the CDR3 is 13 residues.